This T cell receptor beta chain came from a study of T cells after yellow fever vaccination. In the study overall: Preparation of fractions with low cell numbers was performed using SMART-Seq v4 Ultra Low Input.

MiXCR was run by TCRdb on the 5' RACE reads, yielding one entry per CDR3 protein. The sample comprises 450,000 to 600,000 distinct CDR3 sequences, around a sixth of which are singletons, and 15% to 20% rests with the top ten. Germline loops: CDR1 DFQATT, CDR2 SNEGSKA (reference sequence). V shed 6 bases and J shed 6 bases, with 23 bases lying between them. This CDR3 has 15 amino acids. The chain couples TRBV20-1 to TRBJ1-1, with D hard to call. This specimen consisted of PBMCs, obtained about 5 days after the first yellow fever vaccination. The sequence was collected from a man aged 18 to 29 who received the YFV17D yellow fever vaccine. CDR3 protein: CSAQVPGIQSSEAFF. CDR3 in DNA: TGCAGTGCGCAGGTCCCGGGCATTCAAAGTTCTGAAGCTTTCTTT.